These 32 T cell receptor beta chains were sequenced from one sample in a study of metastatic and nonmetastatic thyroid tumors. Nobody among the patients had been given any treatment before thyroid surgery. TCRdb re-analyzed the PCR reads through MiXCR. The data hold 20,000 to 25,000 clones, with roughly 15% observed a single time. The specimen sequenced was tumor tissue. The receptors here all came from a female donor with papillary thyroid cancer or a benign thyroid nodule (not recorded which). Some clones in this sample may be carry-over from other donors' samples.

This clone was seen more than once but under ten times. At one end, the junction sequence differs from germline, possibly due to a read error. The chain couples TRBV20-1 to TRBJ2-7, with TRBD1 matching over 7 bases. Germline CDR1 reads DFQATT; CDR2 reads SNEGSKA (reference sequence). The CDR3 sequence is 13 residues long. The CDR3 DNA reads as TGTAGTGCTAAGGGGACAGCCGTTTTTGAGCAGTACTTC. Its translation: CSAKGTAVFEQYF.

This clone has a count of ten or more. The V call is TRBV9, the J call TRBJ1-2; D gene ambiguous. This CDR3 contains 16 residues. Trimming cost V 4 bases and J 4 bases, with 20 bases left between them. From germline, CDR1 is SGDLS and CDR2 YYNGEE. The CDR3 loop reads CASSPSRRGFGYGYTF. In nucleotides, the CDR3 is TGTGCCAGCAGCCCTAGCCGCAGAGGGTTCGGCTATGGCTACACCTTC. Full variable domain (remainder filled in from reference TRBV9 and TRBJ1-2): DSGVTQTPKHLITATGQRVTLRCSPRSGDLSVYWYQQSLDQGLQFLIQYYNGEERAKGNILERFSAQQFPDLHSELNLSSLELGDSALYFCASSPSRRGFGYGYTFGSGTRLTVV.

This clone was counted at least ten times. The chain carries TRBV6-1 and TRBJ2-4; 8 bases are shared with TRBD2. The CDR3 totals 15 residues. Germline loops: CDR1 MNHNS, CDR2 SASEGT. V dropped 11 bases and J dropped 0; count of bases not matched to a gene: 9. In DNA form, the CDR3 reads TGTGCCGTACAGAGCGGGGGATTAGCCAAAAACATTCAGTACTTC. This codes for CAVQSGGLAKNIQYF.

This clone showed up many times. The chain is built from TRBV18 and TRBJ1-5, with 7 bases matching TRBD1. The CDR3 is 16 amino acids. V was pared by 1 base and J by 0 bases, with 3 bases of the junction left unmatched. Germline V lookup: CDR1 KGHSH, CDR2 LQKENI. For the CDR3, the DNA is TGTGCCAGCTCACCACAGGGGGCCCATAGCAATCAGCCCCAGCATTTT. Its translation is CASSPQGAHSNQPQHF.

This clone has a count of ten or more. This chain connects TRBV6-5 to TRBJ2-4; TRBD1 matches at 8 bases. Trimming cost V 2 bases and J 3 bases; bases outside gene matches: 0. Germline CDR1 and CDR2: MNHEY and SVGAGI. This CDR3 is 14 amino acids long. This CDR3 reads CASSYTGGKNIQYF. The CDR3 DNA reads TGTGCCAGCAGTTACACAGGGGGCAAAAACATTCAGTACTTC.

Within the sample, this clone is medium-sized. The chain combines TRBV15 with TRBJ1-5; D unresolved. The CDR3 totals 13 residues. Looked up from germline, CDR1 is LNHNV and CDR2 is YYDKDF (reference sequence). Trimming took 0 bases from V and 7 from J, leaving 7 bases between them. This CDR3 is CATSRDVGQPQHF. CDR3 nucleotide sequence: TGTGCCACCAGCAGAGATGTCGGGCAGCCCCAGCATTTT.

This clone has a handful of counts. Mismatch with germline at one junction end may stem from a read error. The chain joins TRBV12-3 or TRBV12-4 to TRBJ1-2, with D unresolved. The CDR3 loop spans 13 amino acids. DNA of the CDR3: TGTGCCTGCAGTGGTCTAGTTAACTATGGCTACACCTTC. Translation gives CACSGLVNYGYTF.

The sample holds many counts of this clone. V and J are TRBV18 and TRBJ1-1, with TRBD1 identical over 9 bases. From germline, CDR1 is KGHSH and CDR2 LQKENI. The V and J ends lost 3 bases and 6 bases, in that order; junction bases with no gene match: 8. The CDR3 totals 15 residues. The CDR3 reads CASSPRGQGSAEAFF. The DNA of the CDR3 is TGTGCCAGCTCACCTCGGGGACAGGGTAGTGCTGAAGCTTTCTTT.

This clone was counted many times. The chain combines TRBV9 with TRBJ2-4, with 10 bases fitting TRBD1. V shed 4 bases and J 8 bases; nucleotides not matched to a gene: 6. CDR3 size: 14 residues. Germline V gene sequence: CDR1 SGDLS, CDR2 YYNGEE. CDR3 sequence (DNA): TGTGCCAGCAGCCTTCGACAGGGGGCCGACATTCAGTACTTC. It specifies CASSLRQGADIQYF.

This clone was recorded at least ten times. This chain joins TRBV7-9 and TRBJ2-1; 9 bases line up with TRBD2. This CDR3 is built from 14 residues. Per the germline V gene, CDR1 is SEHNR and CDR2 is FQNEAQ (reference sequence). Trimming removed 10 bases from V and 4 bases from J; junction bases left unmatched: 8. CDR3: CATDPSGIYNEQFF. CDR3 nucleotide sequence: TGTGCCACTGACCCTAGCGGGATTTACAATGAGCAGTTCTTC.

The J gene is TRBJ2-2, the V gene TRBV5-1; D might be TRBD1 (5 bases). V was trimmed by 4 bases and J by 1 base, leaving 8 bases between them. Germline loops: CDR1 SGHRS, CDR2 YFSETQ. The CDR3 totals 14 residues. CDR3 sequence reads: CASSLTVNTGELFF. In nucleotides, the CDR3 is TGCGCCAGCAGCCTGACAGTGAACACCGGGGAGCTGTTTTTT. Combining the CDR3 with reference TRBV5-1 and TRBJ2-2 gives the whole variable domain KAGVTQTPRYLIKTRGQQVTLSCSPISGHRSVSWYQQTPGQGLQFLFEYFSETQRNKGNFPGRFSGRQFSNSRSEMNVSTLELGDSALYLCASSLTVNTGELFFGEGSRLTVL.

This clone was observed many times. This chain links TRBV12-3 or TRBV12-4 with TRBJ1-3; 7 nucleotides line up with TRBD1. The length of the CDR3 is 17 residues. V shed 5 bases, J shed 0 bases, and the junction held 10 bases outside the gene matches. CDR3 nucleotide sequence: TGTGCCAGCAGTACCGGGACAGCGTTTTACTCTGGAAACACCATATATTTT. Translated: CASSTGTAFYSGNTIYF.

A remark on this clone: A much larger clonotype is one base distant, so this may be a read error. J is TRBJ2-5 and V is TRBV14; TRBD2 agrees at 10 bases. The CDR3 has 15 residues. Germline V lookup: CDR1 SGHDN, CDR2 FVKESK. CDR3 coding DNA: TGTGCCAGCAGCCCTAGGACTAGCGGCCAAGATACCCAGTACTTC. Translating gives CASSPRTSGQDTQYF.

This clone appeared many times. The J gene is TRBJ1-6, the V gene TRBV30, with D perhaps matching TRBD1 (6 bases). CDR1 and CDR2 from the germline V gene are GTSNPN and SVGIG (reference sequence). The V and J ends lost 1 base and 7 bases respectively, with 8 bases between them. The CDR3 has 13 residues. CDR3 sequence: CAWSAGDNSPLHF. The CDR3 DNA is TGTGCCTGGAGTGCAGGGGACAATTCACCCCTCCACTTT.

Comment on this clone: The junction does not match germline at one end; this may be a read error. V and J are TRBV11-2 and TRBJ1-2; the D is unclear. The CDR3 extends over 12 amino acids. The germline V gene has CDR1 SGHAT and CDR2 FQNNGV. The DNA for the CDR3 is TGTGCCAGCATCTTAGGCGGGAAATACTACACCTTC. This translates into CASILGGKYYTF.

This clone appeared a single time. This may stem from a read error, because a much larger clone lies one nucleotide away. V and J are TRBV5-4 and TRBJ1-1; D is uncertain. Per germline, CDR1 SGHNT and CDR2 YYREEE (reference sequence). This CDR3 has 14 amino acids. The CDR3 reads CASILRRANTEAFF. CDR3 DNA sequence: TGTGCCAGCATCTTGCGGAGGGCGAACACTGAAGCTTTCTTT.

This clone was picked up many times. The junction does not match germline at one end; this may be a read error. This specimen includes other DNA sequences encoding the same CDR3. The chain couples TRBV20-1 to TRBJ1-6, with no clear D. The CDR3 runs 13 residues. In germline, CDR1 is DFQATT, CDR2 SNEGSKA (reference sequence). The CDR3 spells CSAMEHYSSPLHF. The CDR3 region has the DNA TGCAGTGCTATGGAACACTATAGTTCACCCCTTCACTTT.

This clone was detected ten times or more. Written as DNA, the CDR3 is TGTGCCAGCAGCCGACAGGGGGCCTATGGCGAGCAGTACTTC. As protein: CASSRQGAYGEQYF. The J gene is TRBJ2-7, the V gene TRBV12-3 or TRBV12-4; 10 positions match TRBD1. The CDR3 runs to 14 residues. Trimming cost V 6 bases and J 6 bases; bases outside gene matches: 8.

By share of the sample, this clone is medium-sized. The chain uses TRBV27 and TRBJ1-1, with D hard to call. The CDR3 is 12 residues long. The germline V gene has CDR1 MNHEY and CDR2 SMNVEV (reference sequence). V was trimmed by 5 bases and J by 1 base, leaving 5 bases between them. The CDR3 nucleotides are TGTGCCAGCAGTCGTAAGAACACTGAAGCTTTCTTT. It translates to CASSRKNTEAFF.

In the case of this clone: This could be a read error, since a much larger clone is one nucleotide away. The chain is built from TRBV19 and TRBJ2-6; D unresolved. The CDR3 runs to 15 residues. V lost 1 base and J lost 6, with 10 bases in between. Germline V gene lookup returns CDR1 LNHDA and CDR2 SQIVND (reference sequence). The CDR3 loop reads CASSIVGYVANVLTF. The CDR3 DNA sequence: TGTGCCAGTAGTATAGTTGGGTACGTGGCCAACGTCCTGACTTTC.

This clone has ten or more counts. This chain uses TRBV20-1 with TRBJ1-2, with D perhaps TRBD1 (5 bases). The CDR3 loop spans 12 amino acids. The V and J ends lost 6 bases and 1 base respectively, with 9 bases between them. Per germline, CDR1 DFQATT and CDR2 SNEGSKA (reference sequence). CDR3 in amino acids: CSAPTDNYGYTF. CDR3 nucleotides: TGCAGTGCCCCGACAGATAACTATGGCTACACCTTC.

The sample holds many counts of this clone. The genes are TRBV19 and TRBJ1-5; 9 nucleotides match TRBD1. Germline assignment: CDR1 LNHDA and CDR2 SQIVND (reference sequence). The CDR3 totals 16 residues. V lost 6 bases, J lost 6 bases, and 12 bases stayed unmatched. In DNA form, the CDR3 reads TGTGCCAGTAGCCCTGAGGACAGGGGAAAGGGTCAGCCCCAGCATTTT. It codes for CASSPEDRGKGQPQHF.

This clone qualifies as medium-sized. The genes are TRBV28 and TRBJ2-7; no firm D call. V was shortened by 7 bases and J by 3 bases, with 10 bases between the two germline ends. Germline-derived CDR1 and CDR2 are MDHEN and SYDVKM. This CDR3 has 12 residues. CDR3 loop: CASKVGHYEQYF. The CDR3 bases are TGTGCCAGCAAGGTCGGGCACTACGAGCAGTACTTC.

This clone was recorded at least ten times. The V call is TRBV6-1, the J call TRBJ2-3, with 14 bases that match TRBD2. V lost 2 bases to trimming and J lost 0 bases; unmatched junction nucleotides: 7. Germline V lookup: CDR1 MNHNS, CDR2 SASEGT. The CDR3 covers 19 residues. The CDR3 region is CASSETPGLAGVSTDTQYF. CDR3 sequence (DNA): TGTGCCAGCAGTGAAACTCCGGGACTAGCGGGAGTGAGCACAGATACGCAGTATTTT.

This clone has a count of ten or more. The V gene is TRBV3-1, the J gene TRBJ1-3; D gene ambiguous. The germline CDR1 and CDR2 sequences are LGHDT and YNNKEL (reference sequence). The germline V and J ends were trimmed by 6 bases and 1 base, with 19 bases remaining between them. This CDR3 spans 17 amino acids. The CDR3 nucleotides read TGTGCCAGCAGTTTCAGGATCCTCCCGAGGTCTGGAAACACCATATATTTT. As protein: CASSFRILPRSGNTIYF.

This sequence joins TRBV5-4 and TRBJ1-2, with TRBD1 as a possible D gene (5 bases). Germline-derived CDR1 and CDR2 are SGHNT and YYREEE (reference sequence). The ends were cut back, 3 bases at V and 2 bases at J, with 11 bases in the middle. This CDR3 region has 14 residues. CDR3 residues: CASSSSTANYGYTF. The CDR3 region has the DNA TGTGCCAGCAGCTCGTCGACAGCCAACTATGGCTACACCTTC.

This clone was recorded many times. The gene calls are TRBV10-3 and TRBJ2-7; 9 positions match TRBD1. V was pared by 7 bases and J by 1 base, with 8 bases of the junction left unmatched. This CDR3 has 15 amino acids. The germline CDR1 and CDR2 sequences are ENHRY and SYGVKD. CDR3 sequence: CAITPGTGRSYEQYF. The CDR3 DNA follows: TGTGCCATCACCCCCGGGACAGGGCGATCCTACGAGCAGTACTTC.

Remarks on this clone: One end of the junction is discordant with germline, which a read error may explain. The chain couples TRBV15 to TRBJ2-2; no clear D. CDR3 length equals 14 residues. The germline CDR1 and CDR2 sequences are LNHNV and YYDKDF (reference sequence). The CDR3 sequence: CATSRVSNTVELFF. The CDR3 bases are TGTGCCACCAGCAGAGTATCGAACACCGTGGAGCTGTTCTTT.

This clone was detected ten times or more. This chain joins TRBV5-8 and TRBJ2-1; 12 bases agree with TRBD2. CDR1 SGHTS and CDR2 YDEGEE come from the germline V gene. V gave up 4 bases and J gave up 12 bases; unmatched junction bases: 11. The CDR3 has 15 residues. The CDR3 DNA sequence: TGTGCCAGCAGCACTCCCGGACTAGCGGGATGGGGGCAGTTCTTC. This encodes CASSTPGLAGWGQFF.

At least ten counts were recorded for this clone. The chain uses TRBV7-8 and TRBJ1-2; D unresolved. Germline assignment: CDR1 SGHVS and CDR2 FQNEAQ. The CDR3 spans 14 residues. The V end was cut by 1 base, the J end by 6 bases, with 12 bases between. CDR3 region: CASSLVTENHGYTF. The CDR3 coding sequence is TGTGCCAGCAGCTTAGTCACGGAAAACCATGGCTACACCTTC.

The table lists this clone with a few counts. CDR3 sequence: CASSPTGARLNNYGYTF. CDR3 coding DNA: TGTGCCAGCAGTCCGACAGGGGCCAGACTAAATAACTATGGCTACACCTTC. The chain links TRBV28 to TRBJ1-2, with 8 bases identical to TRBD1. With 5 bases clipped from V and 1 base from J, the junction kept 12 bases outside the gene matches. The CDR3 loop spans 17 amino acids. CDR1 and CDR2 (germline): MDHEN, SYDVKM.

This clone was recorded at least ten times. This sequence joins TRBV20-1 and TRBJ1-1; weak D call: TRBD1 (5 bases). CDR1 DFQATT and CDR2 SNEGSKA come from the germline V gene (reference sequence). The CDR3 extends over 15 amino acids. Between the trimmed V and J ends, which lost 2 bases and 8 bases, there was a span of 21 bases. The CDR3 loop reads CSARSPGGISFEAFF. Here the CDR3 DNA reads TGCAGTGCTAGATCGCCCGGGGGGATCAGTTTCGAAGCTTTCTTT.